These 20 T cell receptor beta chains originate from one sample sequenced in a study of T cells in localized non-small cell lung cancer. Clones were read by immunoSEQ multiplex PCR, and TCRdb kept only the in-frame ones, dropping some. The table lists about 1,900 clones, around 22% of them singletons. Sequences were derived from lung tumor tissue, sampled before any cancer treatment. These receptors all come from a woman aged 40-69 years with stage I lung adenocarcinoma.

This clone is labeled as large. This chain connects TRBV9 to TRBJ1-4; 10 nucleotides match TRBD1. V trimming: 4 bases; J trimming: 7 bases; junction bases outside the gene matches: 10. The germline V gene has CDR1 SGDLS and CDR2 YYNGEE. The CDR3 is made up of 16 amino acids. CDR3 nucleotides: TGTGCCAGCAGCTCCCCACGGGACAGGGGCTCTGAAAAACTGTTTTTT. Translated, it gives CASSSPRDRGSEKLFF. The variable domain in full, completed from reference TRBV9 and TRBJ1-4, reads DSGVTQTPKHLITATGQRVTLRCSPRSGDLSVYWYQQSLDQGLQFLIQYYNGEERAKGNILERFSAQQFPDLHSELNLSSLELGDSALYFCASSSPRDRGSEKLFFGSGTQLSVL.

This clone rates as large. The chain carries TRBV19 and TRBJ2-1; D gene unclear. Germline loops: CDR1 LNHDA, CDR2 SQIVND (reference sequence). The ends were cut back, 3 bases at V and 3 bases at J, with 3 bases in the middle. The CDR3 runs 12 residues. The CDR3 bases are TGTGCCAGTAGTATTATCTACAATGAGCAGTTCTTC. Its protein product is CASSIIYNEQFF.

The chain couples TRBV19 to TRBJ1-4, with 10 bases lining up with TRBD1. Trimming at V came to 3 bases and at J to 6 bases, leaving 13 bases not matched to a gene. This CDR3 has 18 residues. The germline V gene encodes CDR1 LNHDA and CDR2 SQIVND (reference sequence). The CDR3 is CASSIDRGQLLQHEKLFF. CDR3 bases: TGTGCCAGTAGTATCGACAGGGGGCAGTTGCTGCAGCATGAAAAACTGTTTTTT.

The rearrangement joins TRBV28 to TRBJ1-1; TRBD1 might be the D (6 bases). The CDR3 is 17 residues long. The germline CDR1 and CDR2 sequences are MDHEN and SYDVKM. Trimming stripped 5 bases from V and 0 bases from J, with 19 bases between. CDR3 loop: CASSPPSGGSMNTEAFF. Here the CDR3 DNA reads TGTGCCAGCAGTCCTCCCTCCGGGGGCTCCATGAACACTGAAGCTTTCTTT.

This clone turned up a few times. V gene TRBV15 combines with J gene TRBJ2-7; TRBD1 matches 10 bases. With 5 bases clipped from V and 1 base from J, the junction kept 5 bases outside the gene matches. The germline V gene encodes CDR1 LNHNV and CDR2 YYDKDF (reference sequence). The CDR3 length is 15 residues. The chain's CDR3 is CATSPGQGKSYEQYF. The CDR3 DNA reads as TGTGCCACCAGCCCGGGACAGGGGAAATCCTACGAGCAGTACTTC.

This clone is labeled as medium-sized. V usage is TRBV11-3 and J usage is TRBJ2-5; weak D call: TRBD1 (6 bases). Germline assignment: CDR1 SGHNT and CDR2 YENEEA. The CDR3 totals 14 residues. V dropped 3 bases and J dropped 4 bases, with 12 bases sitting between them. The CDR3 DNA reads TGTGCCAGCAGCTTGGGGGACACTCGAGAGACCCAGTACTTC. Encoded protein: CASSLGDTRETQYF.

Judged by abundance, this clone is medium-sized. V is TRBV6-8 and J is TRBJ1-6; D ambiguous. V lost 6 bases and J 7 bases, leaving 13 bases between the germline ends. The CDR3 covers 14 residues. Per the germline V gene, CDR1 is MNHGY and CDR2 is SAAAGT. The CDR3 sequence: CASRQEGQNSPLHF. Here the CDR3 DNA reads TGTGCCAGCAGGCAGGAGGGCCAAAATTCACCCCTCCACTTT.

This clone was observed a few times. The chain couples TRBV6-8 to TRBJ1-1; D is unclear. CDR1 is MNHGY, CDR2 SAAAGT, per germline. The CDR3 length is 16 residues. The V end was cut by 1 base, the J end by 1 base, with 13 bases between. CDR3 loop: CASSYYPRRKNTEAFF. Here the CDR3 DNA reads TGTGCCAGCAGTTACTATCCCCGACGGAAGAACACTGAAGCTTTCTTT.

This clone was observed a few times. This sequence joins TRBV28 and TRBJ2-5, with D unresolved. CDR3 length: 15 amino acids. Trimming pared 3 bases from V and 1 base from J, leaving 12 bases between. In germline, CDR1 is MDHEN, CDR2 SYDVKM. CDR3 loop: CASSFLGRSQETQYF. As DNA, the CDR3 is TGTGCCAGCAGTTTCCTCGGGCGGTCCCAAGAGACCCAGTACTTC.

This clone turned up a few times. This rearrangement joins TRBV6-8 to TRBJ2-7, with D possibly TRBD2 on 6 matching bases. V gave up 7 bases and J gave up 4 bases, with 14 bases separating them. Germline V gene data show CDR1 as MNHGY and CDR2 as SAAAGT. CDR3 length equals 13 residues. This chain's CDR3 is CASTAGPAYEQYF. CDR3 bases: TGTGCCAGCACCGCGGGGCCAGCGTACGAGCAGTACTTC.

This clone has more than one count but fewer than ten. V and J are TRBV11-3 and TRBJ2-3; 8 bases are a match to TRBD2. CDR1 is SGHNT, CDR2 YENEEA, per germline. V lost 4 bases, J lost 0 bases, and 9 bases stayed unmatched. The CDR3 covers 17 residues. The CDR3 sequence is CASSSLAGRISTDTQYF. CDR3 coding DNA: TGTGCCAGCAGCTCGTTAGCGGGGCGAATTAGCACAGATACGCAGTATTTT.

This sequence joins TRBV19 and TRBJ1-5; D is unclear. Germline V gives CDR1 LNHDA, CDR2 SQIVND (reference sequence). This CDR3 contains 14 residues. With 1 base removed from V and 5 bases from J, the gap between germline ends came to 9 bases. Here the CDR3 reads CASSIGRTDQPQHF. DNA of the CDR3: TGTGCCAGTAGTATAGGGCGGACTGATCAGCCCCAGCATTTT.

Judged by abundance, this clone is medium-sized. V gene TRBV11-3 combines with J gene TRBJ1-1, with 9 positions matching TRBD1. Germline loops: CDR1 SGHNT, CDR2 YENEEA. V trimming: 3 bases; J trimming: 5 bases; junction bases outside the gene matches: 4. The CDR3 length is 14 residues. Here the CDR3 DNA reads TGTGCCAGCAGCTTGGGTGACAGGGGGACTGAAGCTTTCTTT. It specifies CASSLGDRGTEAFF.

As DNA, the CDR3 is TGTGCCAGCTCACCACCGGGACGGGTAGGGACTGAAGCTTTCTTT. Translating gives CASSPPGRVGTEAFF. This chain connects TRBV18 to TRBJ1-1, with D perhaps TRBD1 (5 bases). Germline V gives CDR1 KGHSH, CDR2 LQKENI. The CDR3 is 15 amino acids. The V end lost 0 bases, the J end lost 5 bases, and 13 bases lay between the germline ends.

The CDR3 nucleotides are TGTGCCAGTAGCCAGAGAGGCTCTGGAAACACCATATATTTT. Translation: CASSQRGSGNTIYF. The chain is built from TRBV19 and TRBJ1-3; no definite D call. The CDR3 is 14 amino acids. V dropped 6 bases and J dropped 0 bases, with 9 bases sitting between them. The germline V gene encodes CDR1 LNHDA and CDR2 SQIVND (reference sequence).

This clone was detected only a few times. This chain connects TRBV30 to TRBJ1-2; D ambiguous. The CDR3 is 12 residues long. Germline V gene data show CDR1 as GTSNPN and CDR2 as SVGIG (reference sequence). V was shortened by 4 bases and J by 7 bases, with 13 bases between the two germline ends. CDR3 amino acids: CAWTPFVSGYTF. Written as DNA, the CDR3 is TGTGCCTGGACCCCCTTTGTCTCTGGCTACACCTTC.

This clone was counted between two and nine times. CDR3 residues: CATRAVPSTDTQYF. CDR3 DNA: TGTGCAACGAGGGCAGTCCCTAGCACAGATACGCAGTATTTT. V and J are TRBV10-3 and TRBJ2-3, with D perhaps matching TRBD2 (5 bases). The CDR3 has 14 residues. CDR1 ENHRY and CDR2 SYGVKD come from the germline V gene.

The chain couples TRBV28 to TRBJ1-2; no definite D call. This CDR3 is built from 14 residues. The germline CDR1 and CDR2 sequences are MDHEN and SYDVKM. V lost 3 bases and J 1 base, leaving 9 bases between the germline ends. In DNA, the CDR3 is TGTGCCAGCAGTTTCCGGGCCCTTAACTATGGCTACACCTTC. Its protein is CASSFRALNYGYTF.

The genes are TRBV19 and TRBJ1-1, with D uncertain. The CDR3 loop spans 14 amino acids. The V end was cut by 1 base, the J end by 0 bases, with 6 bases between. In germline, CDR1 is LNHDA, CDR2 SQIVND (reference sequence). The CDR3 sequence is CASSIVGLNTEAFF. CDR3 nucleotides: TGTGCCAGTAGTATAGTAGGCCTGAACACTGAAGCTTTCTTT. The full variable domain, with the rest looked up from reference TRBV19 and TRBJ1-1, is DGGITQSPKYLFRKEGQNVTLSCEQNLNHDAMYWYRQDPGQGLRLIYYSQIVNDFQKGDIAEGYSVSREKKESFPLTVTSAQKNPTAFYLCASSIVGLNTEAFFGQGTRLTVV.

This clone came up a few times. This chain connects TRBV1 to TRBJ2-7; the table's TRBD2 call for D was not verified on the DNA. TRBV1 is a pseudogene. The length of the CDR3 is 14 residues. In nucleotides, the CDR3 is TGCGCCAGCAGCCATAGCGGGGCTAACTACGAGCAGTACTTC. This codes for CASSHSGANYEQYF.